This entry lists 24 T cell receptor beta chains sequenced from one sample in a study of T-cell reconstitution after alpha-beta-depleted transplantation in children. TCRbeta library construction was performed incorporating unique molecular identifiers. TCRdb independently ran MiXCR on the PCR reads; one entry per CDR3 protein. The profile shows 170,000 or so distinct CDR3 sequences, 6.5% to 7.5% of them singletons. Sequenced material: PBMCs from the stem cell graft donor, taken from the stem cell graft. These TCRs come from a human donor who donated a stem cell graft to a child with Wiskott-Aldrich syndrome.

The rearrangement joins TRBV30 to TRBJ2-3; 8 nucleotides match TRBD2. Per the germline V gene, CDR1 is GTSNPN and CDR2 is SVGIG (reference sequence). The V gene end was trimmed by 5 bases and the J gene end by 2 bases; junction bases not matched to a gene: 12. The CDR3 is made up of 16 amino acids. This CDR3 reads CAWARGLGANTDTQYF. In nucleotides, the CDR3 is TGTGCCTGGGCGCGGGGACTAGGGGCTAACACAGATACGCAGTATTTT.

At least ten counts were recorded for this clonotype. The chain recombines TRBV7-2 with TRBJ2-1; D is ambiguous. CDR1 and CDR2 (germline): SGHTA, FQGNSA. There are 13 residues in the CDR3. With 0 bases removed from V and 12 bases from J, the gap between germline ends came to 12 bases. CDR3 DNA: TGTGCCAGCAGCTTAGCGAGAGCCAACTCGCAGTTCTTC. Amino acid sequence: CASSLARANSQFF. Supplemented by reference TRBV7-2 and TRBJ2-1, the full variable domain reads GAGVSQSPSNKVTEKGKDVELRCDPISGHTALYWYRQSLGQGLEFLIYFQGNSAPDKSGLPSDRFSAERTGGSVSTLTIQRTQQEDSAVYLCASSLARANSQFFGPGTRLTVL.

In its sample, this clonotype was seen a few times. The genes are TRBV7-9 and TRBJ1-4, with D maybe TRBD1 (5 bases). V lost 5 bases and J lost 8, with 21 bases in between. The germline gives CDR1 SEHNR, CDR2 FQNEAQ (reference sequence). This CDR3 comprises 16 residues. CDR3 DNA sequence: TGTGCCAGCAGCGTCAATGCCGGGACCCTAGGGGAAAAACTGTTTTTT. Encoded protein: CASSVNAGTLGEKLFF. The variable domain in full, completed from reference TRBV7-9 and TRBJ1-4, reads DTGVSQNPRHKITKRGQNVTFRCDPISEHNRLYWYRQTLGQGPEFLTYFQNEAQLEKSRLLSDRFSAERPKGSFSTLEIQRTEQGDSAMYLCASSVNAGTLGEKLFFGSGTQLSVL.

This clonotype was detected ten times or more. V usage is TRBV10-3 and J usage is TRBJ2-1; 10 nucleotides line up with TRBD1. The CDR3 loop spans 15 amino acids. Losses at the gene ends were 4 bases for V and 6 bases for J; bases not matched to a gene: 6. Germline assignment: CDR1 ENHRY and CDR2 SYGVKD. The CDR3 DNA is TGTGCCATCAGTGGCAAAAGGGACAGGGGCAATGAGCAGTTCTTC. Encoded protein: CAISGKRDRGNEQFF.

The CDR3 loop reads CASSSRYSNQPQHF. Here the CDR3 DNA reads TGTGCCAGTAGTTCAAGGTATAGCAATCAGCCCCAGCATTTT. V usage is TRBV19 and J usage is TRBJ1-5; D is unresolved. Germline CDR1 is LNHDA and CDR2 is SQIVND (reference sequence). Trimming removed 5 bases at V and 0 bases at J, with 8 bases between. This CDR3 spans 14 amino acids. Full variable domain (remainder filled in from reference TRBV19 and TRBJ1-5): DGGITQSPKYLFRKEGQNVTLSCEQNLNHDAMYWYRQDPGQGLRLIYYSQIVNDFQKGDIAEGYSVSREKKESFPLTVTSAQKNPTAFYLCASSSRYSNQPQHFGDGTRLSIL.

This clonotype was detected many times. The DNA for the CDR3 is TGCGCCAGCAGCTTGGGACAGCTGGGAAACAATGAGCAGTTCTTC. It specifies CASSLGQLGNNEQFF. This sequence joins TRBV5-1 and TRBJ2-1; perhaps TRBD1 as D (5 bases). The germline V gene has CDR1 SGHRS and CDR2 YFSETQ. The length of the CDR3 is 15 residues. V dropped 0 bases and J dropped 5 bases, with 12 bases sitting between them.

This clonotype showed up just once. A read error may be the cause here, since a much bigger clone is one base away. For the CDR3, the DNA is TGTGCCAGCAGTTCGATAGCGGGAGGCGCCGGGGAGCTGTTTTTT. It encodes CASSSIAGGAGELFF. The rearrangement links TRBV12-3 or TRBV12-4 to TRBJ2-2; 10 bases are a match to TRBD2. This CDR3 has 15 amino acids. The V gene end was trimmed by 4 bases and the J gene end by 6 bases; junction bases not matched to a gene: 5.

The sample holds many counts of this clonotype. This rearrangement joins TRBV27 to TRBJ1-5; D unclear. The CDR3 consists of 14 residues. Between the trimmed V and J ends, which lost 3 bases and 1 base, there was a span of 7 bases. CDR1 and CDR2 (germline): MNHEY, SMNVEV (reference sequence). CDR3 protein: CASSLRPSNQPQHF. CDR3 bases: TGTGCCAGCAGTTTGCGACCGAGCAATCAGCCCCAGCATTTT.

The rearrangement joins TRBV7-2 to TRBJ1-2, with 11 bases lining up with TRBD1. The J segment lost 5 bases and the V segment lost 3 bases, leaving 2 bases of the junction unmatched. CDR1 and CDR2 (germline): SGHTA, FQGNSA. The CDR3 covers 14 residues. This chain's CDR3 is CASSFGTGGYGYTF. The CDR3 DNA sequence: TGTGCCAGCAGCTTCGGGACAGGGGGTTATGGCTACACCTTC.

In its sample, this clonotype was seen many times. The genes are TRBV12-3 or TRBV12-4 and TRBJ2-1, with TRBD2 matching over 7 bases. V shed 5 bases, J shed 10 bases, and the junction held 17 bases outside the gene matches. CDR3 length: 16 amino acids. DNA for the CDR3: TGTGCCAGCAGTCGAAACGCTCTGCGGGAGTCAGTGGAGCAGTTCTTC. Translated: CASSRNALRESVEQFF.

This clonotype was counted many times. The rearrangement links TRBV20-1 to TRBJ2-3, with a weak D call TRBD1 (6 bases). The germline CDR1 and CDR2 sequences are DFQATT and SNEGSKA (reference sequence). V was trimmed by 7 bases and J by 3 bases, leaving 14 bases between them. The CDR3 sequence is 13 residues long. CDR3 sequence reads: CSGIQGSTDTQYF. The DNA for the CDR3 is TGCAGTGGGATACAGGGTTCGACAGATACGCAGTATTTT.

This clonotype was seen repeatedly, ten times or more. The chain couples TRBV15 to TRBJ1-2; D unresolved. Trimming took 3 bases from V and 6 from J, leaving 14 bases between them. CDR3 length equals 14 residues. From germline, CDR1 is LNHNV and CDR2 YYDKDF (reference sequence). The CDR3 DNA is TGTGCCACCAGCAGGGACCGGGAGAGCCATGGCTACACCTTC. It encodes CATSRDRESHGYTF.

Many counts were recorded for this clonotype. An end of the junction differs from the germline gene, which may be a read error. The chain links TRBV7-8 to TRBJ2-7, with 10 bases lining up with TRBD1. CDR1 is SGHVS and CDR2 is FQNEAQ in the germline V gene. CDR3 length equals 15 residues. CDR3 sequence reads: CASSLGDRGPYEQYF. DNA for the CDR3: TGTGCCAGCAGTTTAGGGGACAGGGGTCCCTACGAGCAGTACTTC.

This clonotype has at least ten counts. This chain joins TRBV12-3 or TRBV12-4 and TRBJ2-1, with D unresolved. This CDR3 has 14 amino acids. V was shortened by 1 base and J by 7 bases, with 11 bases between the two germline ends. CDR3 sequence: CASSLDGATNEQFF. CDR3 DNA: TGTGCCAGCAGTTTAGACGGTGCGACTAATGAGCAGTTCTTC.

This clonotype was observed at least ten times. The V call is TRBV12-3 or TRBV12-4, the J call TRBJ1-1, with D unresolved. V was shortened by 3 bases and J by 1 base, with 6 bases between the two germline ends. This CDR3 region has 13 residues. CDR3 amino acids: CASSFDENTEAFF. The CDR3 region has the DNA TGTGCCAGCAGTTTTGACGAGAACACTGAAGCTTTCTTT.

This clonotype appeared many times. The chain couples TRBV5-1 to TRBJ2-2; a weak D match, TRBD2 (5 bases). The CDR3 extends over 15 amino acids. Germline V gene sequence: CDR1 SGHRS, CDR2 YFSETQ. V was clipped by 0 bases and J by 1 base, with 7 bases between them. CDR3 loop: CASSLELGNTGELFF. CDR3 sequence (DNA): TGCGCCAGCAGCTTGGAACTAGGGAACACCGGGGAGCTGTTTTTT.

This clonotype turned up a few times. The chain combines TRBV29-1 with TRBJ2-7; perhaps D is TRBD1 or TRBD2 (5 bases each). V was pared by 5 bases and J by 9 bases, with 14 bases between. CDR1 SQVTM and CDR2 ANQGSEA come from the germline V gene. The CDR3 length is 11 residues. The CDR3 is CSVKSEGRQYF. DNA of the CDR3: TGCAGCGTTAAATCCGAGGGACGGCAGTACTTC.

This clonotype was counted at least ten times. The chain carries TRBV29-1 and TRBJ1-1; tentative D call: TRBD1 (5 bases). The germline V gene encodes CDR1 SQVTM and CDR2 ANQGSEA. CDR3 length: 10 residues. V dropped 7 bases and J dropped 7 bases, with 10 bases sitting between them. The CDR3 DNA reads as TGCAGCGCTGGACACCTTGAAGCTTTCTTT. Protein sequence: CSAGHLEAFF.

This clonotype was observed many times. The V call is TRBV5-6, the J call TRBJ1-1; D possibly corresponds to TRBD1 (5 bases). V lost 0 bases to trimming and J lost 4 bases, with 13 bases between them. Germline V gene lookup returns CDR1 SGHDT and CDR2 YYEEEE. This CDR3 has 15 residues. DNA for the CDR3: TGTGCCAGCAGCTTGGAGTTCAGGGTGGGCACTGAAGCTTTCTTT. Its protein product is CASSLEFRVGTEAFF.

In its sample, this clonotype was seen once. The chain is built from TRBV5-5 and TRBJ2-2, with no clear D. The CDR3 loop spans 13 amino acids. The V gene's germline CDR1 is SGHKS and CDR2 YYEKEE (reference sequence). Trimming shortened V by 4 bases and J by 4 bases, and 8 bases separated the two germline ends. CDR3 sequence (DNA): TGTGCCAGCAGCCAACCGGGCACCGGGGAGCTGTTTTTT. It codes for CASSQPGTGELFF.

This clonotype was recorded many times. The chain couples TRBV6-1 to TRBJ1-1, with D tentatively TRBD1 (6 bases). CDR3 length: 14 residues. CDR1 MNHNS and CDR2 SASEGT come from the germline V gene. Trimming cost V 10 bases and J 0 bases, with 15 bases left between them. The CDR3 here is CATRATGLNTEAFF. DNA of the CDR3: TGTGCCACCAGAGCGACAGGACTGAACACTGAAGCTTTCTTT.

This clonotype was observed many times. The CDR3 here is CASSLGTVSYGYTF. CDR3 nucleotides: TGTGCCAGCAGTTTAGGGACAGTGAGCTATGGCTACACCTTC. This chain uses TRBV12-3 or TRBV12-4 with TRBJ1-2; perhaps TRBD1 as D (6 bases). V gave up 1 base and J gave up 4 bases, with 10 bases separating them. CDR3 length: 14 residues.

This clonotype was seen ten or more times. In nucleotides, the CDR3 is TGTGCCAGCAGCTTGGTAGCGCGGGGGACAGATACGCAGTATTTT. This gives the protein CASSLVARGTDTQYF. The V call is TRBV5-5, the J call TRBJ2-3; 7 nucleotides align to TRBD2. J lost 3 bases, V lost 0 bases, and 4 bases had no gene match. CDR1 and CDR2 from the germline V gene are SGHKS and YYEKEE (reference sequence). The CDR3 is 15 residues long.

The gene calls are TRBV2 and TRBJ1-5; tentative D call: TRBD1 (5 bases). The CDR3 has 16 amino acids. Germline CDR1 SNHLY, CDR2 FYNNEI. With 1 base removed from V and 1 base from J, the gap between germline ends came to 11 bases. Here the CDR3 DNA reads TGTGCCAGCAGTGAAGGGGGCAGTGGGAGCAATCAGCCCCAGCATTTT. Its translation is CASSEGGSGSNQPQHF.